This TCR beta chain was identified during a study of vaccination and CD4 T cells after COVID-19. Study as a whole: There were two doses of either BNT162b2 or mRNA-1273 vaccine given to participants.

Germline V lookup: CDR1 DFQATT, CDR2 SNEGSKA (reference sequence). The CDR3 extends over 12 amino acids. Trimming removed 2 bases at V and 8 bases at J, with 9 bases between. This clonotype was seen only a few times. Its antigen is undetermined. The Oncomine TCR Beta short-read assay was applied to DNA of cultured CD4+ T cells. TCRdb reprocessed the PCR reads with MiXCR, giving one entry per CDR3 protein. The sample carries around 19,000 distinct CDR3 sequences, less than 50% recorded once. The treatment was: roughly 10-day PBMC culture with coronavirus spike peptide pools or control peptides (ViraFEST assay). Before TCRs were sequenced, ViraFEST expanded antigen-specific T cells with peptide pools.

The clonotype was recovered from a human donor who had recovered from COVID-19. The sample taken for sequencing was CD4+ T cells from blood, cultured in vitro. This rearrangement joins TRBV20-1 to TRBJ1-4; unclear D gene. The CDR3 bases are TGCAGTGCTAGACCCGTAAGGGAAAAACTGTTTTTT. Its translation: CSARPVREKLFF.